Listed here are 20 T cell receptor beta chains from one sample, sequenced in a study of blood T cell repertoires in COVID-19. This table comes from immunoSEQ multiplex PCR, and its TCRdb copy is limited to in-frame clones, with some not included. The sample has about 280,000 clones, around 85% seen once. Sequenced material: peripheral blood. The receptors shown here come from a man in his forties or fifties with active or convalescent COVID-19.

This chain joins TRBV6-1 and TRBJ1-2; no definite D call. CDR1 MNHNS and CDR2 SASEGT come from the germline V gene. V lost 2 bases and J lost 6, with 10 bases in between. This CDR3 contains 13 residues. In DNA form, the CDR3 reads TGTGCCAGCAGTGAACGACGGGAGAATGGCTACACCTTC. Amino acid sequence: CASSERRENGYTF.

The V gene is TRBV10-3, the J gene TRBJ2-1; 10 bases match TRBD2. The CDR3 totals 13 residues. V lost 10 bases to trimming and J lost 5 bases; unmatched junction nucleotides: 5. CDR1 is ENHRY, CDR2 SYGVKD, per germline. The CDR3 nucleotides read TGTGCCACCACTAGCGGGATTGACAATGAGCAGTTCTTC. Its protein product is CATTSGIDNEQFF.

The DNA for the CDR3 is TGTGCCAGCAGCCCATACAGGGAGGGGAACTATGGCTACACCTTC. It is translated as CASSPYREGNYGYTF. V gene TRBV6-5 combines with J gene TRBJ1-2, with D perhaps TRBD1 (6 bases). Trimming stripped 6 bases from V and 2 bases from J, with 16 bases between. Germline V CDR1 and CDR2: MNHEY, SVGAGI. The CDR3 sequence is 15 residues long.

The chain uses TRBV6-5 and TRBJ1-1; D gene uncertain. CDR3 length equals 13 residues. V was cut by 7 bases and J by 0 bases, with 9 bases left in between. Germline V gene lookup returns CDR1 MNHEY and CDR2 SVGAGI. The CDR3 spells CASKRSLNTEAFF. The CDR3 DNA sequence: TGTGCCAGCAAAAGGAGTTTGAACACTGAAGCTTTCTTT.

The chain combines TRBV5-1 with TRBJ2-3; TRBD1 is a possible D gene (6 bases). Germline CDR1 and CDR2: SGHRS and YFSETQ. V gave up 4 bases and J gave up 1 base, with 10 bases separating them. The CDR3 spans 14 residues. The CDR3: CASSRGHGTDTQYF. CDR3 DNA: TGCGCCAGCAGCAGGGGACACGGCACAGATACGCAGTATTTT.

The rearrangement links TRBV30 to TRBJ1-4, with 7 bases fitting TRBD1. The V gene end was trimmed by 3 bases and the J gene end by 2 bases; junction bases not matched to a gene: 6. The length of the CDR3 is 15 residues. Germline-derived CDR1 and CDR2 are GTSNPN and SVGIG (reference sequence). CDR3 in amino acids: CAWRTKGATNEKLFF. CDR3 DNA: TGTGCCTGGAGGACAAAGGGGGCGACTAATGAAAAACTGTTTTTT.

The chain links TRBV3-1 (or the pseudogene TRBV3-2) to TRBJ1-3; 9 bases are shared with TRBD1. Germline CDR1 reads LGHDT; CDR2 reads YNNKEL (reference sequence). V gave up 0 bases and J gave up 0 bases; unmatched junction bases: 3. The CDR3 is 17 amino acids. CDR3 loop: CASSQEGTGNSGNTIYF. Written as DNA, the CDR3 is TGTGCCAGCAGCCAAGAGGGGACAGGGAACTCTGGAAACACCATATATTTT.

This clone was counted once. The rearrangement uses TRBV7-9 and TRBJ1-1; D might be TRBD1 (6 bases). CDR1 SEHNR and CDR2 FQNEAQ come from the germline V gene (reference sequence). This CDR3 comprises 13 residues. Trimming shortened V by 2 bases and J by 11 bases, and 15 bases separated the two germline ends. This CDR3 reads CASSLNGGLAAFF. As DNA, the CDR3 is TGTGCCAGCAGCTTAAATGGGGGCCTGGCCGCTTTCTTT.

The chain combines TRBV18 with TRBJ2-5; 7 positions agree with TRBD2. After removal of 5 bases from V and 3 bases from J, the junction contained 3 bases not matched to a gene. Germline CDR1 KGHSH, CDR2 LQKENI. The CDR3 extends over 13 amino acids. In nucleotides, the CDR3 is TGTGCCAGCTCATCTGGGGGGGAAGAGACCCAGTACTTC. Residues: CASSSGGEETQYF.

V gene TRBV5-6 combines with J gene TRBJ2-7; TRBD2 matches at 7 bases. The V gene end was trimmed by 1 base and the J gene end by 0 bases; junction bases not matched to a gene: 7. CDR1 is SGHDT and CDR2 is YYEEEE in the germline V gene. The CDR3 spans 16 residues. CDR3 amino acids: CASSLKGTITSYEQYF. CDR3 DNA: TGTGCCAGCAGCTTGAAGGGGACTATCACCTCCTACGAGCAGTACTTC.

This chain connects TRBV14 to TRBJ2-2; D uncertain. The V end lost 1 base, the J end lost 9 bases, and 6 bases lay between the germline ends. Germline-derived CDR1 and CDR2 are SGHDN and FVKESK. CDR3 length: 12 residues. The chain's CDR3 is CASSQASWELFF. Here the CDR3 DNA reads TGTGCCAGCAGCCAAGCTTCCTGGGAGCTGTTTTTT. Variable domain in full (rest from reference TRBV14 and TRBJ2-2): EAGVTQFPSHSVIEKGQTVTLRCDPISGHDNLYWYRRVMGKEIKFLLHFVKESKQDESGMPNNRFLAERTGGTYSTLKVQPAELEDSGVYFCASSQASWELFFGEGSRLTVL.

This chain joins TRBV7-2 and TRBJ1-5; the D gene is possibly TRBD1 (5 bases). Trimming took off 3 bases at V and 5 bases at J, with 14 bases between the two ends. The CDR3 sequence is 15 residues long. Germline V gene lookup returns CDR1 SGHTA and CDR2 FQGNSA. The CDR3 DNA reads TGTGCCAGCAGCTTCGTCACAGGAGGGCATCAGCCCCAGCATTTT. This sequence encodes CASSFVTGGHQPQHF.

This clone has only one observation. J is TRBJ1-4 and V is TRBV2, with D perhaps TRBD1 (6 bases). The V and J ends lost 4 bases and 14 bases respectively, with 14 bases between them. Germline V gene lookup returns CDR1 SNHLY and CDR2 FYNNEI. There are 12 residues in the CDR3. CDR3 coding DNA: TGTGCCAGCAGTGCTTCAGGGGTCGAGCTGTTTTTT. This encodes CASSASGVELFF.

V usage is TRBV5-6 and J usage is TRBJ2-2; 9 bases fit TRBD2. Germline V gene data show CDR1 as SGHDT and CDR2 as YYEEEE. This CDR3 has 17 residues. With V trimmed by 3 bases and J by 4 bases, 10 bases remained unmatched. CDR3 DNA sequence: TGTGCCAGCAGCTACAATAGCGGGAGTCGAATCACCGGGGAGCTGTTTTTT. Translating gives CASSYNSGSRITGELFF. Variable domain in full (rest from reference TRBV5-6 and TRBJ2-2): DAGVTQSPTHLIKTRGQQVTLRCSPKSGHDTVSWYQQALGQGPQFIFQYYEEEERQRGNFPDRFSGHQFPNYSSELNVNALLLGDSALYLCASSYNSGSRITGELFFGEGSRLTVL.

This chain connects TRBV3-1 (or the pseudogene TRBV3-2) to TRBJ1-5; maybe TRBD1 (6 bases). Per germline, CDR1 LGHDT and CDR2 YNNKEL (reference sequence). The CDR3 contains 15 residues. V lost 1 base to trimming and J lost 1 base, with 8 bases between them. For the CDR3, the DNA is TGTGCCAGCAGCCAAGGGCAGGGGAGCAATCAGCCCCAGCATTTT. Translation: CASSQGQGSNQPQHF.

The chain recombines TRBV6-5 with TRBJ2-1; a possible D gene is TRBD2 (5 bases). V lost 3 bases to trimming and J lost 1 base, with 10 bases between them. The CDR3 covers 15 residues. Germline lookup yields CDR1 MNHEY and CDR2 SVGAGI. The CDR3, as DNA: TGTGCCAGCAGTTATAAGGCGGGTTCCTACAATGAGCAGTTCTTC. As protein: CASSYKAGSYNEQFF.

This clone was seen more than once but under ten times. This sequence joins TRBV5-4 and TRBJ2-7; 10 bases match TRBD2. The CDR3 is 15 amino acids. Germline CDR1 is SGHNT and CDR2 is YYREEE (reference sequence). V was pared by 4 bases and J by 6 bases, with 10 bases of the junction left unmatched. CDR3 nucleotides: TGTGCCAGCAGCCCGGAGGTGGGACTAGCGATCGAGCAGTACTTC. Translated, it gives CASSPEVGLAIEQYF.

The chain has TRBV28 and TRBJ2-1, with 9 bases identical to TRBD2. J was trimmed by 9 bases and V by 5 bases; bases with no gene match: 8. The length of the CDR3 is 14 residues. CDR1 is MDHEN and CDR2 is SYDVKM in the germline V gene. The CDR3 DNA reads TGTGCCAGCAGTACGGGACTAGCTGGGGTTGAGCAGTTCTTC. It codes for CASSTGLAGVEQFF.

The chain is built from TRBV5-1 and TRBJ1-2, with TRBD1 matching 8 bases. With V trimmed by 6 bases and J by 7 bases, 11 bases remained unmatched. CDR3 length: 14 amino acids. CDR1 is SGHRS and CDR2 is YFSETQ in the germline V gene. The CDR3 reads CASNNGQGLPGYTF. CDR3 DNA: TGCGCCAGCAACAATGGACAGGGCTTACCTGGCTACACCTTC. The full variable domain, with the rest looked up from reference TRBV5-1 and TRBJ1-2, is KAGVTQTPRYLIKTRGQQVTLSCSPISGHRSVSWYQQTPGQGLQFLFEYFSETQRNKGNFPGRFSGRQFSNSRSEMNVSTLELGDSALYLCASNNGQGLPGYTFGSGTRLTVV.

The rearrangement joins TRBV9 to TRBJ2-1; D gene ambiguous. Between the trimmed V and J ends, which lost 3 bases and 0 bases, there was a span of 10 bases. Germline lookup yields CDR1 SGDLS and CDR2 YYNGEE. This CDR3 spans 15 amino acids. The CDR3 loop reads CASSAGVSSYNEQFF. CDR3 coding DNA: TGTGCCAGCAGCGCGGGTGTGAGCTCCTACAATGAGCAGTTCTTC.